Listed below are T cell receptor beta chains from one sample, sequenced in a study of monozygotic twins with inflammatory bowel disease. TCRdb re-called the 5' RACE reads; every CDR3 protein appears as one record, without DNA. This repertoire includes approximately 400,000 distinct CDR3 sequences. Sequencing input: blood. The origin of the receptors is a human donor with ulcerative colitis or Crohn's disease, or a healthy co-twin of an affected twin (not recorded which). Each CDR3 is given with its conserved first and last residue.

v_call	j_call	cdr3_aa
TRBV20-1	TRBJ2-4	CSSIAGGPAKNIQYF
TRBV28	TRBJ2-7	CASSQLGWGQYEQYF
TRBV19	TRBJ1-2	CASSIVNEGYGYTF
TRBV11-1	TRBJ2-3	CASSPGTSGGPLKSNTQYF
TRBV5-4	TRBJ1-2	CASSSDGRDRANNYGYTF
TRBV27	TRBJ2-1	CASSLSRVSSYNEQFF
TRBV24-1	TRBJ2-1	CATSDRSATSGEPRNEQFF
TRBV5-5	TRBJ1-2	CASSFPQSYGYTF
TRBV5-1	TRBJ1-1	CASSLKAGQVVEAFF
TRBV24-1	TRBJ1-5	CATSDLNNQPQHF
TRBV27	TRBJ2-7	CASSLLGGATFSYEQYF
TRBV6-5	TRBJ2-1	CASSWGQSNEQFF
TRBV20-1	TRBJ1-2	CSARDPQGYGYTF
TRBV12-3/TRBV12-4	TRBJ1-1	CASGHRGIGTEAFF
TRBV12-3/TRBV12-4	TRBJ1-1	CASSFFRGANTEAFF
TRBV30	TRBJ1-1	CAWTSQGHGTEAFF
TRBV9	TRBJ2-5	CASSVNRGETQYF
TRBV6-2/TRBV6-3	TRBJ1-2	CASSQQGLPSYGYTF
TRBV19	TRBJ1-5	CASSIQGWQPQHF
TRBV6-5	TRBJ2-1	CASSSPGLAGDPTQFF
TRBV15	TRBJ2-1	CATSRDSRLAGVSDEQFF
TRBV4-1	TRBJ2-2	CASSQGSGRYGGELFF
TRBV5-1	TRBJ2-3	CASSLGDSNLNTQYF
TRBV19	TRBJ1-5	CASTLTSGLDQPQHF
TRBV7-9	TRBJ1-3	CASSGTGGNTIYF
TRBV20-1	TRBJ1-5	CSASSNQPQHF
TRBV5-1	TRBJ2-1	CASSLAGDEQFF
TRBV24-1	TRBJ2-7	CATSEGDIDEQYF
TRBV24-1	TRBJ1-1	CATSSPGRGNTEAFF
TRBV18	TRBJ2-1	CASSPPSNNNEQFF
TRBV7-2	TRBJ2-5	CASSFEVYQETQYF
TRBV9	TRBJ2-7	CASSPGTSASYEQYF
TRBV19	TRBJ1-2	CASSMGVGYGYTF
TRBV24-1	TRBJ2-3	CGVAGAGTDTQYF
TRBV5-1	TRBJ2-7	CASSPDGYEQYF
TRBV5-5	TRBJ2-7	CASSLGTDSSYEQYF
TRBV29-1	TRBJ1-4	CSALRAGNEKLFF
TRBV12-3/TRBV12-4	TRBJ2-3	CASRRDRTDTQYF
TRBV6-5	TRBJ1-1	CASRDRAGTEAFF
TRBV20-1	TRBJ2-7	CSARKLAGVKSYEQYF
TRBV3-1	TRBJ2-7	CASSPATGQGMHEQYF
TRBV18	TRBJ1-5	CASSPGGSGNQPQHF
TRBV5-1	TRBJ1-1	CASRSGALDKYTEAFF
TRBV6-2/TRBV6-3	TRBJ2-1	CASTPWEGAVDEQFF
TRBV12-3/TRBV12-4	TRBJ2-1	CASSFYLREGYNEQFF
TRBV6-5	TRBJ1-1	CASSYTPGQLPGGAFF
TRBV24-1	TRBJ2-1	CATSDSYRGHNEQFF
TRBV28	TRBJ1-4	CASSLLGGAGEKLFF
TRBV5-1	TRBJ2-2	CASMWSGSYTGELFF
TRBV20-1	TRBJ2-7	CSARDRGHEQYF
TRBV4-2	TRBJ2-5	CASSPPGDWGQETQYF
TRBV4-1	TRBJ2-2	CASSQARDSHTGELFF
TRBV3-1	TRBJ2-1	CASSRRFAGTYNEQFF